This T cell receptor beta chain is from a study of T-cell memory formation after mild COVID-19. The CDR3 loop spans 13 amino acids. Between the trimmed V and J ends, which lost 5 bases and 8 bases, there was a span of 15 bases. Germline values: CDR1 SGHTA, CDR2 FQGNSA. After 5'RACE with constant-segment primers, TCR alpha and TCR beta cDNA libraries carrying sample barcodes and UMIs were obtained. TCRdb reprocessed the 5' RACE reads with MiXCR, giving one entry per CDR3 protein. This sample has fewer than 70,000 distinct CDR3 sequences, with more than 8% found just once. Sequencing input: PBMCs or a T cell subset sorted from them (not recorded which). The V and J genes are TRBV7-2 and TRBJ1-2; D not resolved. The sequence came from a young man who had mild COVID-19 (a few samples of this study predate the infection). Cell type and time point are not known. CDR3 sequence (DNA): TGTGCCAGCAGCCCCGACCGAGGGTGGGGCTACACCTTC. Translation gives CASSPDRGWGYTF.